The next 5 T cell receptor beta chains were all read from a single sample in a study of blood T cell repertoires in COVID-19. Produced via immunoSEQ multiplex PCR; TCRdb's table is partial and in-frame only. The data contain about 70,000 clones, roughly 89% of them singletons. The sample was peripheral blood. These receptors were collected from a man between 60 and 75 years old with acute or convalescent COVID-19.

This clone was observed a single time. This rearrangement joins TRBV19 to TRBJ1-2; 8 bases match TRBD1. The germline CDR1 and CDR2 sequences are LNHDA and SQIVND (reference sequence). V lost 6 bases and J lost 5; bases outside the gene matches: 8. The CDR3 extends over 14 amino acids. The DNA for the CDR3 is TGTGCCAGTAGACCTACAGGGGGTGTATATGGCTACACCTTC. This translates into CASRPTGGVYGYTF.

As to this clone: An end of the junction does not agree with germline; a read error may underlie this. The chain recombines TRBV10-3 with TRBJ2-1, with a possible D match to TRBD2 (7 bases). In germline, CDR1 is ENHRY, CDR2 SYGVKD. The CDR3 is 14 amino acids. Here the CDR3 reads CAIEGGGLYTEQFF. CDR3 DNA sequence: TGTGCCATCGAGGGAGGGGGTCTCTACACTGAGCAGTTCTTC.

This sequence joins TRBV10-1 and TRBJ1-4, with D possibly matching TRBD1 (5 bases). Between the trimmed V and J ends, which lost 8 bases and 3 bases, there was a span of 25 bases. Germline CDR1 reads WNHNN; CDR2 reads SYGVQD (reference sequence). The CDR3 contains 18 residues. CDR3 sequence reads: CASELRGGLRESNEKLFF. The CDR3 DNA reads as TGCGCCAGCGAACTGCGGGGGGGTCTTAGAGAGTCTAATGAAAAACTGTTTTTT.

V usage is TRBV6-1 and J usage is TRBJ1-1; 9 bases match TRBD1. J was trimmed by 3 bases and V by 2 bases; bases with no gene match: 4. Germline CDR1 reads MNHNS; CDR2 reads SASEGT. The CDR3 length is 15 residues. The CDR3 DNA reads as TGTGCCAGCAGTGAAAGAAGACAGGGGGACACTGAAGCTTTCTTT. Translated, it gives CASSERRQGDTEAFF.

This clone was counted a few times. The V and J genes are TRBV11-1 and TRBJ2-5; 11 nucleotides match TRBD1. J gave up 4 bases and V 4 bases, and 5 bases lay outside the gene matches. Germline CDR1 and CDR2: SGHAT and FQDESV (reference sequence). CDR3 length equals 15 residues. CDR3 sequence: CASSWDRGVGETQYF. CDR3 sequence (DNA): TGTGCCAGCAGCTGGGACAGGGGGGTCGGAGAGACCCAGTACTTC.